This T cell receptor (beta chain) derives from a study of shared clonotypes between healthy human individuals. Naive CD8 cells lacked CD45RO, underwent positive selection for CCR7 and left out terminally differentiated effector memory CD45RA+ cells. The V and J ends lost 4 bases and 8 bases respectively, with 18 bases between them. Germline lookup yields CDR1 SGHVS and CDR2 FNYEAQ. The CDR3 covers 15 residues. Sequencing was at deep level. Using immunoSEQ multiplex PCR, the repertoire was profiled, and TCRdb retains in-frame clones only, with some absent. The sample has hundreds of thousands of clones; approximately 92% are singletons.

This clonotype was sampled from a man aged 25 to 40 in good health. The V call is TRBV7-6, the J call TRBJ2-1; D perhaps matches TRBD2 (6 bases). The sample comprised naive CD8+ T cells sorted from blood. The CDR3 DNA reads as TGTGCCAGCAGCTGGCGGGGCCTAGTCAGCGATGAGCAGTTCTTC. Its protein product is CASSWRGLVSDEQFF.